The present T cell receptor beta chain was sequenced within a study of T cells in Graves' hyperthyroidism and ophthalmopathy. Study results and limitations: Blood also showed most of the thyroid clonotypes that were expanded above 0.001.

RNA transcripts served as the template for amplifying TCR beta CDR3 regions. Primed by the HTBI set, a first-round RT-PCR was run on the TCR CDR3. MiXCR, applied by TCRdb to the multiplex PCR reads, yields one record per CDR3 protein. This sample carries under 550,000 distinct CDR3 sequences, roughly 13% of them seen once, and the ten largest clones take about 5%. A word on this clonotype: No antigen is known for it.

V lost 5 bases and J lost 2; bases outside the gene matches: 9. Germline lookup yields CDR1 SGHVS and CDR2 FNYEAQ. The length of the CDR3 is 16 residues. This TCR was sampled from a woman aged 18 to 35 with Graves' hyperthyroidism. The material sequenced was blood. V is TRBV7-6 and J is TRBJ2-3, with 8 nucleotides matching TRBD2. Here the CDR3 reads CASSQRAGGSTDTQYF. DNA for the CDR3: TGTGCCAGCAGCCAGCGGGCGGGAGGTTCCACAGATACGCAGTATTTT.